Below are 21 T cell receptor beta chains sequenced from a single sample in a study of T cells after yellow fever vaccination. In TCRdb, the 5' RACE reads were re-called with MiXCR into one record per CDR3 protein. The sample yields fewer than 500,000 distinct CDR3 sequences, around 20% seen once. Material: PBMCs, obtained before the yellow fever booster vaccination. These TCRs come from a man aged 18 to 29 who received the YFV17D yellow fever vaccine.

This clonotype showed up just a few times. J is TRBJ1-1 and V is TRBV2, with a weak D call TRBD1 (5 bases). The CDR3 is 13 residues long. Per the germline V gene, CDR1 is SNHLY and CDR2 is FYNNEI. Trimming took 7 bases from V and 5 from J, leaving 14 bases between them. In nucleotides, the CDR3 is TGTGCCAGCACCGCAGGGATGGATACTGAAGCTTTCTTT. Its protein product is CASTAGMDTEAFF.

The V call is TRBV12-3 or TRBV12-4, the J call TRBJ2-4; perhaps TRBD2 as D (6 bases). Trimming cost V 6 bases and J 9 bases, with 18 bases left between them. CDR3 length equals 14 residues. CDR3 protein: CASSSDSGVGIQYF. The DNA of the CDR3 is TGTGCCAGCAGCTCGGATTCGGGGGTCGGCATTCAGTACTTC.

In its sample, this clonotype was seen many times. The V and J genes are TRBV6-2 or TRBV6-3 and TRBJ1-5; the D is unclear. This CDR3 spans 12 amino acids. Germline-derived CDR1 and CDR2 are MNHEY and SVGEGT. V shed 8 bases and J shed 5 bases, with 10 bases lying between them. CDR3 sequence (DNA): TGTGCCAGCGCTTCCTCCTATCAGCCCCAGCATTTT. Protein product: CASASSYQPQHF.

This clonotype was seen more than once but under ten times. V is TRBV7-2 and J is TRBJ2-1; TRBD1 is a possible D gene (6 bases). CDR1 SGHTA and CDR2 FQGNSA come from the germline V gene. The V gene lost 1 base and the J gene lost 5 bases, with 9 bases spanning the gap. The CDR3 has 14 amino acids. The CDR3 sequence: CASSLGQVNNEQFF. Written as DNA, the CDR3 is TGTGCCAGCAGCTTAGGACAGGTTAACAATGAGCAGTTCTTC. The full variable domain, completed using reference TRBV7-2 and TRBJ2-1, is GAGVSQSPSNKVTEKGKDVELRCDPISGHTALYWYRQSLGQGLEFLIYFQGNSAPDKSGLPSDRFSAERTGGSVSTLTIQRTQQEDSAVYLCASSLGQVNNEQFFGPGTRLTVL.

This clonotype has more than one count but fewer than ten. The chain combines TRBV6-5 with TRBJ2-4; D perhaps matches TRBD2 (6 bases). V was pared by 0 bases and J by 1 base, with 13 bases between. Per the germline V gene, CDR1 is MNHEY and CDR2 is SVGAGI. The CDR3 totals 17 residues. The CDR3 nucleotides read TGTGCCAGCAGTTACTCTGGGGGGAAAGGTGCCAAAAACATTCAGTACTTC. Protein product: CASSYSGGKGAKNIQYF.

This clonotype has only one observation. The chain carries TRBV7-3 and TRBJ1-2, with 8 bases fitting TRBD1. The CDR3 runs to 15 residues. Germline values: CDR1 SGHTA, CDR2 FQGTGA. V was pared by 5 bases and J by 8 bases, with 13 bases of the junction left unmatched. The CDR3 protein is CASSPGGTGPKGYTF. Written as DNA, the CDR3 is TGTGCCAGCAGCCCCGGGGGGACAGGACCTAAGGGCTACACCTTC.

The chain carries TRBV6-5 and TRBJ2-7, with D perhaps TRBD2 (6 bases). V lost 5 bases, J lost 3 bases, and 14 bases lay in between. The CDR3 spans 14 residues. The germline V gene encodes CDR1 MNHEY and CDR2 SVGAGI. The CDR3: CASSPTRGHYEQYV. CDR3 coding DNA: TGTGCCAGCAGTCCGACGCGGGGCCACTACGAGCAGTACGTC.

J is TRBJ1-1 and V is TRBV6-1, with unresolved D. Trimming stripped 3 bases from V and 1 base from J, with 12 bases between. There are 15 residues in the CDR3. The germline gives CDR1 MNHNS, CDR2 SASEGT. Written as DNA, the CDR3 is TGTGCCAGCAGTGATCGGTTTTATCGGAACACTGAAGCTTTCTTT. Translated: CASSDRFYRNTEAFF.

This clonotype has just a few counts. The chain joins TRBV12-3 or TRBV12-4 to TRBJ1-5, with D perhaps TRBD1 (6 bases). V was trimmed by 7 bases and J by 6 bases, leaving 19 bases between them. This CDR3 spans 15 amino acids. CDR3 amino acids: CASNGGGGSGQPQHF. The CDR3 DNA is TGTGCCAGCAATGGGGGAGGGGGTTCGGGTCAGCCCCAGCATTTT.

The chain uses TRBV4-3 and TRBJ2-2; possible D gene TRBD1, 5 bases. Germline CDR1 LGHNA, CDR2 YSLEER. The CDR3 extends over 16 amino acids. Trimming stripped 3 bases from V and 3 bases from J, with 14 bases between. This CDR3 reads CASSHTRGADTGELFF. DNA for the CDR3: TGCGCCAGCAGCCATACAAGGGGCGCGGACACCGGGGAGCTGTTTTTT.

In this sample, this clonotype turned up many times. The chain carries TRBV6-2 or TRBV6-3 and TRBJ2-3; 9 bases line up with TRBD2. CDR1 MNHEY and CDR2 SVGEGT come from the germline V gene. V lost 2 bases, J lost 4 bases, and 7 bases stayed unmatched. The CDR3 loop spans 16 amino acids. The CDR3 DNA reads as TGTGCCAGCAGTTACCCTAGCGGGACCGTAGCAGATACGCAGTATTTT. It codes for CASSYPSGTVADTQYF.

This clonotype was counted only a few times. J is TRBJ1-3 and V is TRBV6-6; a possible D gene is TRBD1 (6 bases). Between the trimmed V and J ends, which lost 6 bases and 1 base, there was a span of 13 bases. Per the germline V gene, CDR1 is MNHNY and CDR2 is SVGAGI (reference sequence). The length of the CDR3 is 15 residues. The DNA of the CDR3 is TGTGCCAGCAGCCCCCTTACAGGGTCTGGAAACACCATATATTTT. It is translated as CASSPLTGSGNTIYF.

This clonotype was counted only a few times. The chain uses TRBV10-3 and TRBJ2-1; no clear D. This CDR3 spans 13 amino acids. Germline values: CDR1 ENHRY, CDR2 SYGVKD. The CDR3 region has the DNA TGTGCTCATCGGGTACAGACAAACAATGAGCAGTTCTTC. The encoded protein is CAHRVQTNNEQFF.

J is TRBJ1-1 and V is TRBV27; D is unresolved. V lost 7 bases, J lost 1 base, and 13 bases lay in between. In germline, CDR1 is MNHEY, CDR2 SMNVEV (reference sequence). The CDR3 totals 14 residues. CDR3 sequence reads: CASTRVGGNTEAFF. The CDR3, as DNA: TGTGCCAGCACCCGGGTAGGTGGGAACACTGAAGCTTTCTTT.

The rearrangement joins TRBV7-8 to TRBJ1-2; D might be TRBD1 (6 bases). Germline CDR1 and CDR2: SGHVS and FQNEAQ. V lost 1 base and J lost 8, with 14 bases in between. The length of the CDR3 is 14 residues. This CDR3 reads CASSLVGQHAGYTF. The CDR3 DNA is TGTGCCAGCAGCTTAGTAGGACAGCATGCAGGCTACACCTTC.

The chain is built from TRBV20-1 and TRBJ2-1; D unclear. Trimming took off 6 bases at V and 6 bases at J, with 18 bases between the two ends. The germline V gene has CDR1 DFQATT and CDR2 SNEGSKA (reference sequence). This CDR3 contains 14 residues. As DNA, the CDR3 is TGCAGTGCCAATTGGTTCATCGTAGGCAATGAGCAGTTCTTC. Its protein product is CSANWFIVGNEQFF.

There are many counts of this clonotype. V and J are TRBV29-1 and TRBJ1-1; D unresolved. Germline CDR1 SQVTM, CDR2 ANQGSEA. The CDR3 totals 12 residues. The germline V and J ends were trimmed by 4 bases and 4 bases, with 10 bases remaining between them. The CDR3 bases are TGCAGCGTTGCCAAGGGTGTCACTGAAGCTTTCTTT. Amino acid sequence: CSVAKGVTEAFF.

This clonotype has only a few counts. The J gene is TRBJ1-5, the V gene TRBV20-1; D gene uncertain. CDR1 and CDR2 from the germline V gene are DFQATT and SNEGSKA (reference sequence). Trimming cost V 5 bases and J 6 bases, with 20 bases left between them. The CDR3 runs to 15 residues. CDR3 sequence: CSAPKWTGWGQPQHF. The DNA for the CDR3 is TGCAGTGCTCCCAAGTGGACGGGCTGGGGTCAGCCCCAGCATTTT.

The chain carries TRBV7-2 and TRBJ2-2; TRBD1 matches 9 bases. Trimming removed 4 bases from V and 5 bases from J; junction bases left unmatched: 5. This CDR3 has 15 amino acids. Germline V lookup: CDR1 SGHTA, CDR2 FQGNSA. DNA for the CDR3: TGTGCCAGCAGCTGGGACAGGGTAGTTACCGGGGAGCTGTTTTTT. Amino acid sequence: CASSWDRVVTGELFF.

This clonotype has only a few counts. CDR3 residues: CASSAGTGLAGELFF. CDR3 DNA: TGTGCCAGCAGCGCCGGGACAGGGTTAGCCGGGGAGCTGTTTTTT. The chain uses TRBV9 and TRBJ2-2; 9 bases line up with TRBD1. Trimming at V came to 3 bases and at J to 6 bases, leaving 6 bases not matched to a gene. The CDR3 length is 15 residues. In germline, CDR1 is SGDLS, CDR2 YYNGEE.

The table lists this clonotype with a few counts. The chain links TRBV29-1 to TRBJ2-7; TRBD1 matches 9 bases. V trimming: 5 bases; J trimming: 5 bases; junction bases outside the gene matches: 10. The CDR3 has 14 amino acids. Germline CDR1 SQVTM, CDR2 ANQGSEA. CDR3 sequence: CSVSPPQGADEQYF. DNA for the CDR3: TGCAGCGTTTCCCCCCCACAGGGGGCCGACGAGCAGTACTTC.